This T cell receptor beta chain emerged from a study of blood T cells in healthy people across ages. Study background: About one barcoded beta molecule was captured per two T cells (by template switching).

For the second PCR, which ran for 7 to 11 cycles, a sample-barcoded 5' primer and a J-beta primer mix were used. From the 5' RACE reads, TCRdb called clonotypes with MiXCR, one entry per CDR3 protein. The sample includes hundreds of thousands of distinct CDR3 sequences, roughly 21% seen only once; the top ten take roughly 3.4%. Study outcomes and limitations: Long-lived donors had more naive CD4+ cells and higher diversity than aged donors. As naive T cell percentage varied, TCR beta diversity correlated strongly with it. The donors' CMV status was not determined, possibly confounding changes in expanded clonotypes.

The germline CDR1 and CDR2 sequences are MNHNY and SVGAGI (reference sequence). Trimming pared 11 bases from V and 0 bases from J, leaving 11 bases between. This CDR3 comprises 13 residues. In the case of this clonotype: Its antigen is still unknown.

The chain links TRBV6-6 to TRBJ1-3; a weak D match, TRBD1 (6 bases). The source material was blood. The receptor's source is a man in his 70s in good health. DNA of the CDR3: TGTGCCTTTTCACAGGGCTCTGGAAACACCATATATTTT. It codes for CAFSQGSGNTIYF.